The next 5 T cell receptor beta chains were all read from a single sample in a study of T cell responses to AZD1222 COVID-19 vaccine (dated by TCRdb to about 2021). Explained via the paper, the time point label denotes: about 28 days (+/-7) after the second vaccine dose. The meaning of the sample's treatment or condition label: meningococcal conjugate vaccine given as trial control. Library preparation used the immunoSEQ multiplex PCR assay. The source is immuneACCESS, and TCRdb retained only in-frame sequences with V and J called. Part of the clones is not carried over; for the studies checked, unresolved V genes explain less than half of this, and the remainder is unexplained. Across this sample there are around 140,000 clones, with 85% seen only once. More than 7.5% of the sample rests with the top ten. Sequenced material: peripheral blood, taken 28 days after the second dose of the MenACWY control vaccine. Receptors were obtained from an adult who received the MenACWY meningococcal vaccine as a control.

This clone showed up just once. This chain links TRBV18 with TRBJ1-2; D gene uncertain. V was clipped by 2 bases and J by 3 bases, with 10 bases between them. This CDR3 has 14 residues. The germline V gene has CDR1 KGHSH and CDR2 LQKENI. CDR3: CASSPGAPDYGYTF. The CDR3 DNA sequence: TGTGCCAGCTCACCAGGCGCTCCCGACTATGGCTACACCTTC.

The V and J genes are TRBV10-3 and TRBJ1-3; D gene unclear. Deletions cut 4 bases from V and 0 bases from J, with 13 bases between. This CDR3 region has 16 residues. Germline CDR1 is ENHRY and CDR2 is SYGVKD. CDR3 residues: CAISVGSVLSGNTIYF. In DNA, the CDR3 is TGTGCCATCAGTGTTGGCAGTGTGCTCTCTGGAAACACCATATATTTT.

The V gene is TRBV24-1, the J gene TRBJ2-6; D may be TRBD2 (6 bases). The CDR3 is 17 residues long. CDR1 and CDR2 (germline): KGHDR, SFDVKD. V lost 0 bases and J 0 bases, leaving 8 bases between the germline ends. The CDR3 region has the DNA TGTGCCACCAGTGATTTGGGGCGGGACTCTGGGGCCAACGTCCTGACTTTC. Protein sequence: CATSDLGRDSGANVLTF.

This clone was counted once. The V call is TRBV11-2, the J call TRBJ1-1, with D unclear. This CDR3 is 15 amino acids long. V lost 2 bases and J 4 bases, leaving 14 bases between the germline ends. Germline CDR1 SGHAT, CDR2 FQNNGV. Here the CDR3 reads CASSLIQFGSTEAFF. Here the CDR3 DNA reads TGTGCCAGCAGCTTAATACAGTTCGGATCCACTGAAGCTTTCTTT.

The count of this clone is one. One end of the junction is discordant with germline, which a read error may explain. CDR3 nucleotide sequence: TGTGCCTGGGGTGTCCCCTATGGGTCTGGAAACACCATATATTTT. The encoded protein is CAWGVPYGSGNTIYF. V gene TRBV30 combines with J gene TRBJ1-3; no reliable D call. CDR3 length equals 15 residues. Germline values: CDR1 GTSNPN, CDR2 SVGIG (reference sequence).